The next 13 T cell receptor beta chains were all read from a single sample in a study of chemoradiotherapy in HPV16-positive cancers. Only in-frame clones appear in the TCRdb table, and some are missing; sequencing was by immunoSEQ multiplex PCR. The sample consists of 25,000 to 30,000 clones, over 90% of them appearing once. Material: blood, obtained from a patient who underwent chemoradiotherapy. The origin of the receptors is a human donor with HPV-associated anogenital cancer.

This sequence joins TRBV7-9 and TRBJ2-7, with 7 bases identical to TRBD2. V lost 1 base, J lost 0 bases, and 6 bases stayed unmatched. Germline CDR1 and CDR2: SEHNR and FQNEAQ (reference sequence). The CDR3 totals 16 residues. The CDR3 reads CASSLVVTGGSYEQYF. CDR3 in DNA: TGTGCCAGCAGCTTAGTGGTTACGGGAGGCTCCTACGAGCAGTACTTC.

This chain links TRBV28 with TRBJ2-4; 11 bases line up with TRBD1. V trimming: 4 bases; J trimming: 7 bases; junction bases outside the gene matches: 6. Germline CDR1 reads MDHEN; CDR2 reads SYDVKM. The CDR3 spans 15 residues. CDR3 region: CASSSAGTGGNIQYF. The CDR3 DNA reads as TGTGCCAGCAGTTCCGCCGGGACAGGGGGTAACATTCAGTACTTC.

The chain couples TRBV7-2 to TRBJ1-3; 10 bases are shared with TRBD1. The germline gives CDR1 SGHTA, CDR2 FQGNSA. J lost 9 bases, V lost 1 base, and 9 bases had no gene match. The CDR3 loop spans 16 amino acids. The DNA of the CDR3 is TGTGCCAGCAGCTTAGGCGCGGGACAGGGGATAACCACCATATATTTT. It codes for CASSLGAGQGITTIYF. The full variable domain, completed using reference TRBV7-2 and TRBJ1-3, is GAGVSQSPSNKVTEKGKDVELRCDPISGHTALYWYRQSLGQGLEFLIYFQGNSAPDKSGLPSDRFSAERTGGSVSTLTIQRTQQEDSAVYLCASSLGAGQGITTIYFGEGSWLTVV.

The rearrangement uses TRBV4-3 and TRBJ1-4; D gene unclear. This CDR3 spans 15 amino acids. Deletions cut 2 bases from V and 2 bases from J, with 9 bases between. Germline loops: CDR1 LGHNA, CDR2 YSLEER. The CDR3 loop is CASSQRPVTNEKLFF. In DNA, the CDR3 is TGCGCCAGCAGCCAAAGGCCAGTTACTAATGAAAAACTGTTTTTT.

This clone came up once. The rearrangement uses TRBV7-3 and TRBJ2-2; TRBD1 matches 7 bases. The V gene's germline CDR1 is SGHTA and CDR2 FQGTGA. Trimming at V came to 5 bases and at J to 10 bases, leaving 10 bases not matched to a gene. There are 14 residues in the CDR3. CDR3 sequence: CASSPGTVLKELFF. In DNA form, the CDR3 reads TGTGCCAGCAGCCCCGGGACAGTACTGAAGGAGCTGTTTTTT.

The rearrangement joins TRBV5-1 to TRBJ2-7; 9 bases line up with TRBD1. Germline V gene lookup returns CDR1 SGHRS and CDR2 YFSETQ. The length of the CDR3 is 15 residues. V lost 7 bases to trimming and J lost 6 bases; unmatched junction nucleotides: 14. CDR3 in DNA: TGCGCCAGCTCTTGGGGGGGGACAGGGAACCCCGAGCAGTACTTC. Its translation: CASSWGGTGNPEQYF.

CDR3 in DNA: TGCGCCAGCAGCTCCGCGGGCACCTATGGCTACACCTTC. Translated, it gives CASSSAGTYGYTF. V usage is TRBV5-1 and J usage is TRBJ1-2; D not certain. Trimming removed 3 bases at V and 4 bases at J, with 10 bases between. CDR1 is SGHRS and CDR2 is YFSETQ in the germline V gene. The CDR3 is made up of 13 amino acids. The variable domain in full, with the rest retrieved from reference TRBV5-1 and TRBJ1-2, is KAGVTQTPRYLIKTRGQQVTLSCSPISGHRSVSWYQQTPGQGLQFLFEYFSETQRNKGNFPGRFSGRQFSNSRSEMNVSTLELGDSALYLCASSSAGTYGYTFGSGTRLTVV.

The chain employs TRBV5-1 and TRBJ1-4, with 7 bases matching TRBD1. The V gene end was trimmed by 0 bases and the J gene end by 4 bases; junction bases not matched to a gene: 6. CDR3 size: 16 residues. Germline CDR1 reads SGHRS; CDR2 reads YFSETQ. This CDR3 reads CASSLAPDRLNEKLFF. The CDR3 DNA is TGCGCCAGCAGCTTGGCCCCGGACAGGCTTAATGAAAAACTGTTTTTT.

The rearrangement links TRBV6-1 to TRBJ2-7; tentative D call: TRBD1 (6 bases). Germline lookup yields CDR1 MNHNS and CDR2 SASEGT. V shed 0 bases and J shed 5 bases, with 17 bases lying between them. The CDR3 runs 16 residues. CDR3 protein: CASSEAGAGKADEQYF. For the CDR3, the DNA is TGTGCCAGCAGTGAAGCGGGGGCAGGGAAGGCCGACGAGCAGTACTTC.

The chain combines TRBV5-1 with TRBJ1-4, with 9 bases identical to TRBD1. Losses at the gene ends were 1 base for V and 6 bases for J; bases not matched to a gene: 4. Germline loops: CDR1 SGHRS, CDR2 YFSETQ. CDR3 size: 15 residues. The CDR3 protein is CASSLSGTGYEKLFF. CDR3 nucleotide sequence: TGCGCCAGCAGCTTGTCCGGGACAGGGTATGAAAAACTGTTTTTT.

In nucleotides, the CDR3 is TGTGCCAGCAGCTTAGCGCCGGGTGATGGCTACACCTTC. Residues: CASSLAPGDGYTF. The chain has TRBV7-9 and TRBJ1-2; D not certain. Looked up from germline, CDR1 is SEHNR and CDR2 is FQNEAQ (reference sequence). This CDR3 has 13 residues. V lost 0 bases and J 6 bases, leaving 8 bases between the germline ends. Together with reference TRBV7-9 and TRBJ1-2, the CDR3 gives the full variable domain: DTGVSQNPRHKITKRGQNVTFRCDPISEHNRLYWYRQTLGQGPEFLTYFQNEAQLEKSRLLSDRFSAERPKGSFSTLEIQRTEQGDSAMYLCASSLAPGDGYTFGSGTRLTVV.

The chain links TRBV5-5 to TRBJ2-3; 7 nucleotides agree with TRBD1. Germline-derived CDR1 and CDR2 are SGHKS and YYEKEE (reference sequence). The CDR3 has 17 residues. V was pared by 2 bases and J by 0 bases, with 9 bases of the junction left unmatched. DNA of the CDR3: TGTGCCAGCAGCTTACAGGGGCAAGGTTTTAGCACAGATACGCAGTATTTT. Amino acids: CASSLQGQGFSTDTQYF. The full variable domain, its missing parts supplied by reference TRBV5-5 and TRBJ2-3, is DAGVTQSPTHLIKTRGQQVTLRCSPISGHKSVSWYQQVLGQGPQFIFQYYEKEERGRGNFPDRFSARQFPNYSSELNVNALLLGDSALYLCASSLQGQGFSTDTQYFGPGTRLTVL.

The chain links TRBV7-2 to TRBJ2-3; D ambiguous. V shed 1 base and J shed 4 bases, with 9 bases lying between them. The germline V gene has CDR1 SGHTA and CDR2 FQGNSA. This CDR3 comprises 14 residues. The CDR3 DNA reads as TGTGCCAGCAGCTTAGGGGTAGTAGCAGATACGCAGTATTTT. Translated: CASSLGVVADTQYF. The whole variable domain, filled in from reference TRBV7-2 and TRBJ2-3, reads GAGVSQSPSNKVTEKGKDVELRCDPISGHTALYWYRQSLGQGLEFLIYFQGNSAPDKSGLPSDRFSAERTGGSVSTLTIQRTQQEDSAVYLCASSLGVVADTQYFGPGTRLTVL.